This T cell receptor (beta chain) was recovered during a study of cytomegalovirus exposure and HLA in healthy donors. Study-level points and caveats: It is likely that the observed cluster of highly shared sequence variants was a sequencing artifact. A link between a missense DCLRE1C variant and TCR beta V- and J-gene trimming emerged from a later analysis. Immune exposure information available was restricted to CMV serostatus.

The CDR3 covers 15 residues. The germline CDR1 and CDR2 sequences are KGHSH and LQKENI. J gave up 8 bases and V 0 bases, and 7 bases lay outside the gene matches. Comments on this clone: Its antigen is not identified.

Primers included in the PCR were 60 Vbeta and 13 Jbeta primers. Libraries were prepared by immunoSEQ multiplex PCR; TCRdb keeps only in-frame clonotypes and omits some of them. This sample yields roughly 150,000 clones, of which around 75% are seen a single time; around 11% belongs to the top ten. V gene TRBV18 combines with J gene TRBJ2-1; 7 bases align to TRBD1. Input material: PBMCs. This TCR came from a man in his late teens or twenties in good health and CMV-seropositive. CDR3 protein: CASSPPDRFGDEQFF. The DNA of the CDR3 is TGTGCCAGCTCACCACCGGACAGGTTCGGGGATGAGCAGTTCTTC. The full variable domain, with the rest looked up from reference TRBV18 and TRBJ2-1, is NAGVMQNPRHLVRRRGQEARLRCSPMKGHSHVYWYRQLPEEGLKFMVYLQKENIIDESGMPKERFSAEFPKEGPSILRIQQVVRGDSAAYFCASSPPDRFGDEQFFGPGTRLTVL.